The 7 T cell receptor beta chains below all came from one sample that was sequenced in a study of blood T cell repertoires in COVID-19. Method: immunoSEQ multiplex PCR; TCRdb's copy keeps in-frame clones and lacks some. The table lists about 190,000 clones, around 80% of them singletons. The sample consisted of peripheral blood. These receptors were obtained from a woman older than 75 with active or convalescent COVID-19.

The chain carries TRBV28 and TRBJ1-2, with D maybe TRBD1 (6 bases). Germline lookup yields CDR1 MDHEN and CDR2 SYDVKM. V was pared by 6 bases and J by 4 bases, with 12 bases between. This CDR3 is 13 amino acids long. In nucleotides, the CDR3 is TGTGCCAGCAGCAAACAGGGCCTCTATGGCTACACCTTC. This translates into CASSKQGLYGYTF.

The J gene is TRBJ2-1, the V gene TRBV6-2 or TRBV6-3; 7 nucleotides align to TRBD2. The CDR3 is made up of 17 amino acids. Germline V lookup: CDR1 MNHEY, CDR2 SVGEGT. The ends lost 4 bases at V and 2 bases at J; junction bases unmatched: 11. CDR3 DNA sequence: TGTGCCAGCAGTTCGTCTTGGGAGACTAGCCCCTACAATGAGCAGTTCTTC. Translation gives CASSSSWETSPYNEQFF.

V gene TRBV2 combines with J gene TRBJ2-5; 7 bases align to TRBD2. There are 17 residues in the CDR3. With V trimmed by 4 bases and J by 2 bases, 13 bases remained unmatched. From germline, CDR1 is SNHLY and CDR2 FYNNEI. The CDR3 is CASSGIRAGFAQETQYF. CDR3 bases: TGTGCCAGCAGTGGGATTCGAGCGGGGTTCGCTCAAGAGACCCAGTACTTC.

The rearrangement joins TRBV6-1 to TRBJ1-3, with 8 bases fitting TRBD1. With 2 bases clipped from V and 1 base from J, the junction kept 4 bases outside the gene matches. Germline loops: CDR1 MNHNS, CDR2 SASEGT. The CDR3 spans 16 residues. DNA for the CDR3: TGTGCCAGCAGTGAACAGGGGGCAGGTTCTGGAAACACCATATATTTT. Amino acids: CASSEQGAGSGNTIYF.

This CDR3 reads CASSTDVYEQYF. As DNA, the CDR3 is TGTGCCAGCAGTACTGATGTCTACGAGCAGTACTTC. This rearrangement joins TRBV2 to TRBJ2-7; no reliable D call. CDR1 SNHLY and CDR2 FYNNEI come from the germline V gene. There are 12 residues in the CDR3. The V and J ends lost 5 bases and 3 bases respectively, with 8 bases between them.

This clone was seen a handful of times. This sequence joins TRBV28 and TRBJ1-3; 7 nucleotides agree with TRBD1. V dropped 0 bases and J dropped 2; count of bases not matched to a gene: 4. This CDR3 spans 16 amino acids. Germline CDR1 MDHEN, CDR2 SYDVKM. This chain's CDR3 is CASSLWGQPTGNTIYF. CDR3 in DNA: TGTGCCAGCAGTTTATGGGGACAGCCAACTGGAAACACCATATATTTT.

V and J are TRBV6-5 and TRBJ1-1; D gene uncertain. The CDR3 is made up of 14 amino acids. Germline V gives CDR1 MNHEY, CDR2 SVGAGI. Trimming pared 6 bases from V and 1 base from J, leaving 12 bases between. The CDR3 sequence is CASRPQRRNTEAFF. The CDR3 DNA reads TGTGCCAGCAGACCCCAGAGGAGGAACACTGAAGCTTTCTTT.